These T cell receptor beta chains were read from a single sample in a study of T cell responses to AZD1222 COVID-19 vaccine. Sequencing used immunoSEQ multiplex PCR; TCRdb keeps in-frame clones, though not all of them. This repertoire shows 200,000 to 250,000 clones, just over 90% found once; its top ten account for roughly 1%. The sequenced sample was peripheral blood, obtained on day 0 of MenACWY control vaccination. The receptors derive from an adult in good health. The CDR3 runs from the conserved cysteine through the conserved F or W. Fields, in order: clone size, D gene, J gene, V gene, CDR3 protein, CDR3 DNA. D genes are given only for firm matches. Clone sizes are given selectively: once, few, many, or a class where the clone is expanded.

>.|TRBD1|TRBJ2-3|TRBV27
CASTLTGLRTDTQYF
TGTGCCAGCACCCTGACAGGGTTGCGGACAGATACGCAGTATTTT
>.|.|TRBJ2-7|TRBV2
CASSEAEQYF
TGTGCCAGCAGTGAGGCCGAGCAGTACTTC
>.|TRBD1|TRBJ2-7|TRBV5-6
CASTPIGGLTYEQYF
TGTGCCAGCACCCCCATAGGGGGCTTGACCTACGAGCAGTACTTC
>.|.|TRBJ1-2|TRBV15
CATSRDPQGSLYGYTF
TGTGCCACCAGCAGAGATCCACAGGGTTCCCTTTATGGCTACACCTTC
>once|.|TRBJ1-2|TRBV4-3
CASSQEAGTNYGYTF
TGCGCCAGCAGCCAAGAGGCCGGTACTAACTATGGCTACACCTTC
>.|.|TRBJ1-5|TRBV4-3
CASSQDSGWNQPQHF
TGCGCCAGCAGCCAAGATTCGGGGTGGAATCAGCCCCAGCATTTT
>once|TRBD2|TRBJ2-4|TRBV10-2
CASSGSAGGNIQYF
TGCGCCAGCAGTGGCTCAGCGGGGGGGAACATTCAGTACTTC
>.|.|TRBJ1-3|TRBV3-1/TRBV3-2
CASSQGPGYGNTIYF
TGTGCCAGCAGCCAAGGACCTGGCTACGGAAACACCATATATTTT
>.|.|TRBJ1-3|TRBV7-8
CASSPRTPAGGNTIYF
TGTGCCAGCAGCCCCCGGACACCGGCGGGAGGAAACACCATATATTTT
>.|TRBD2|TRBJ2-3|TRBV3-1/TRBV3-2
CASSPRTSGAYTDTQYF
TGTGCCAGCAGCCCCCGGACTAGCGGGGCTTACACAGATACGCAGTATTTT
>.|.|TRBJ1-4|TRBV5-1
CASSLAGATNEKLFF
TGCGCCAGCAGCTTGGCTGGAGCAACTAATGAAAAACTGTTTTTT
>.|TRBD1|TRBJ1-1|TRBV18
CASSRGQGARIAEAFF
TGTGCCAGCTCACGAGGACAGGGGGCGAGGATAGCTGAAGCTTTCTTT
>.|TRBD1|TRBJ2-7|TRBV7-8
CASSLALPGTGVHEQYF
TGTGCCAGCAGCTTAGCGCTCCCCGGGACAGGGGTTCACGAGCAGTACTTC
>.|.|TRBJ1-2|TRBV7-2
CASSLVPGQTGYTF
TGTGCCAGCAGCTTAGTTCCCGGGCAGACTGGCTACACCTTC
>.|.|TRBJ1-1|TRBV7-3
CASSRGGNTEAFF
TGTGCCAGCAGCCGGGGTGGGAACACTGAAGCTTTCTTT
>once|.|TRBJ1-5|TRBV25-1
CASSASGPLNQPQHF
TGTGCCAGCAGTGCCTCCGGGCCGCTGAATCAGCCCCAGCATTTT
>.|.|TRBJ2-7|TRBV5-8
CASSPGQPYEQYF
TGTGCCAGCAGCCCCGGTCAGCCCTACGAGCAGTACTTC
>.|TRBD2|TRBJ2-5|TRBV9
CASSVGSGGGETQYF
TGTGCCAGCAGCGTAGGAAGCGGGGGTGGAGAGACCCAGTACTTC
>.|.|TRBJ1-3|TRBV10-3
CAISESARVSGNTIYF
TGTGCCATCAGTGAGTCTGCCAGGGTGTCTGGAAACACCATATATTTT
>.|.|TRBJ2-3|TRBV7-3
CASSPSDTPSTDTQYF
TGTGCCAGCAGCCCGTCGGACACCCCTAGCACAGATACGCAGTATTTT
>.|.|TRBJ1-5|TRBV7-9
CASSPLGVSNQPQHF
TGTGCCAGCAGCCCCTTAGGCGTTAGCAATCAGCCCCAGCATTTT
>.|.|TRBJ1-5|TRBV15
CATSRDRLNRSNQPQHF
TGTGCCACCAGCAGAGATCGGTTAAACCGGAGCAATCAGCCCCAGCATTTT
>.|.|TRBJ1-5|TRBV12-2
CASRLVGHSNQPQHF
TGTGCAAGTCGCTTAGTAGGCCATAGCAATCAGCCCCAGCATTTT
>.|.|TRBJ1-4|TRBV7-2
CASSFDSRGKLFF
TGTGCCAGCAGCTTCGACAGCCGAGGAAAACTGTTTTTT
>.|TRBD1|TRBJ1-5|TRBV29-1
CSVGQGFNQPQHF
TGCAGCGTTGGACAGGGTTTCAATCAGCCCCAGCATTTT
>.|TRBD1|TRBJ2-6|TRBV5-1
CASSPGGQGAGGANVLTF
TGCGCCAGCAGCCCGGGAGGACAGGGGGCAGGTGGGGCCAACGTCCTGACTTTC
>.|TRBD1|TRBJ2-7|TRBV7-7
CASSLAPGQGNEQYF
TGTGCTAGCAGCTTAGCTCCCGGACAGGGCAACGAGCAGTACTTC
>.|TRBD1|TRBJ1-2|TRBV10-3
CAIRGQGTGYTF
TGTGCCATCAGGGGACAGGGAACGGGCTACACCTTC
>few|.|TRBJ1-3|TRBV7-9
CASRSGYSGNTIYF
TGTGCCAGCAGGTCCGGCTACTCTGGAAACACCATATATTTT